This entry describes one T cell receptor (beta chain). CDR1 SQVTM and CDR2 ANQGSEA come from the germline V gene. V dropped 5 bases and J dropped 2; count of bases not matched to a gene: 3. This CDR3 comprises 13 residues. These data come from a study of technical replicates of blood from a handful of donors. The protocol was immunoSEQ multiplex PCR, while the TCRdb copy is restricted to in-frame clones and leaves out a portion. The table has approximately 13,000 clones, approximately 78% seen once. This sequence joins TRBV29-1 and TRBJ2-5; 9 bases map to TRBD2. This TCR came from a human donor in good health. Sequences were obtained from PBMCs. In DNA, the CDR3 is TGCAGCGTTAAGGCGGGAGGGCAAGAGACCCAGTACTTC. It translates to CSVKAGGQETQYF.